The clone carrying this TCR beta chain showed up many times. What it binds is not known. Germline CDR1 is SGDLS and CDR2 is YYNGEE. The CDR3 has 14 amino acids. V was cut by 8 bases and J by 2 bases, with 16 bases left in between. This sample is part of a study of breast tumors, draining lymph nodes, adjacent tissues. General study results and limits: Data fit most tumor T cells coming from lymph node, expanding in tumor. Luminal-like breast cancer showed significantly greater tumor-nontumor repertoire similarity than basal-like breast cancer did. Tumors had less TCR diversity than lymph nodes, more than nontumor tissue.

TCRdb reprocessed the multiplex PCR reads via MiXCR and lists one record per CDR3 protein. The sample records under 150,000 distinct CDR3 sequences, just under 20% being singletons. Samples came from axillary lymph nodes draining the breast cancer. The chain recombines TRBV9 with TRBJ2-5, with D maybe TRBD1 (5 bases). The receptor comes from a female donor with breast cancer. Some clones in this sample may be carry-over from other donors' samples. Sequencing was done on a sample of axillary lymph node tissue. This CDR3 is CARQLRGEQETQYF. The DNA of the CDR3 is TGTGCCAGACAACTAAGGGGTGAGCAAGAGACCCAGTACTTC.